These 30 T cell receptor beta chains share one sample of origin, sequenced in a study of CD8+CD57+ T cells in acquired aplastic anemia (dated by TCRdb to 2016 to 2018). Sequencing used an Illumina HiSeq 2000. Genomic DNA was used as template for profiling of TCR beta VDJ combinations and CDR3 sequences. Starting from the raw public reads, TCRdb applied fastp trimming at Q25, assembled clones with MiXCR and retained in-frame beta chains. Rows merge per CDR3 protein into single entries with the most common DNA and genes. The table for this sample lists around 500,000 distinct CDR3 sequences; around 32% of them were counted only once. The ten largest clonotypes hold 0.8% to 0.85% of the sample. The patients picked for sequencing were ones in whom flow cytometry had shown an expansion of CD8+CD57+ cells. Sequences were obtained from sorted CD4+, CD8+, or CD8+CD57+ T cells (not recorded which) from PBMCs. These receptors were obtained from a human donor with aplastic anemia.

This clonotype was counted only a few times. The rearrangement links TRBV7-2 to TRBJ2-7, with 10 bases aligning to TRBD1. The V and J ends lost 6 bases and 2 bases, in that order; junction bases with no gene match: 7. The CDR3 loop spans 15 amino acids. Germline V gene data show CDR1 as SGHTA and CDR2 as FQGNSA. The CDR3 DNA reads TGTGCCAGCAGGTTTCCGGGACAGGGGACCTACGAGCAGTACTTC. This codes for CASRFPGQGTYEQYF.

The chain uses TRBV15 and TRBJ2-3, with D possibly being TRBD2 (6 bases). Germline CDR1 and CDR2: LNHNV and YYDKDF (reference sequence). The CDR3 is made up of 14 amino acids. Trimming removed 5 bases from V and 7 bases from J, with 16 bases in between. CDR3 coding DNA: TGTGCCACCAGCGGAAGACGGGGGATCTATACGCAGTATTTT. Residues: CATSGRRGIYTQYF.

The rearrangement uses TRBV2 and TRBJ1-3, with D possibly being TRBD1 (6 bases). The CDR3 length is 14 residues. V lost 9 bases to trimming and J lost 5 bases, with 17 bases between them. Germline V gives CDR1 SNHLY, CDR2 FYNNEI. The CDR3 DNA reads as TGTGCCAGTTGGGGGACCCAGGGGAGAAACACCATATATTTT. As protein: CASWGTQGRNTIYF.

This clonotype has just a few counts. The chain joins TRBV7-6 to TRBJ2-2; perhaps TRBD2 as D (7 bases). The germline V gene encodes CDR1 SGHVS and CDR2 FNYEAQ. V lost 5 bases, J lost 5 bases, and 18 bases lay in between. The CDR3 is 16 residues long. The chain's CDR3 is CASSPTLGGRTGELFF. Written as DNA, the CDR3 is TGTGCCAGCAGCCCTACGCTCGGGGGGCGAACCGGGGAGCTGTTTTTT.

This clonotype occurred many times. The chain carries TRBV7-8 and TRBJ1-6; D remains unclear. Per germline, CDR1 SGHVS and CDR2 FQNEAQ. The CDR3 extends over 14 amino acids. V lost 5 bases to trimming and J lost 7 bases, with 12 bases between them. CDR3 region: CASSARTGNSPLHF. The DNA of the CDR3 is TGTGCCAGCAGCGCCCGGACGGGGAATTCACCCCTCCACTTT.

The V and J genes are TRBV15 and TRBJ2-2; no clear D. Trimming removed 6 bases at V and 3 bases at J, with 8 bases between. From germline, CDR1 is LNHNV and CDR2 YYDKDF (reference sequence). The CDR3 runs to 13 residues. The CDR3 loop is CATSAGDTGELFF. DNA of the CDR3: TGTGCCACCAGTGCCGGCGACACCGGGGAGCTGTTTTTT.

J is TRBJ1-1 and V is TRBV10-3; D unresolved. The CDR3 has 12 residues. Germline lookup yields CDR1 ENHRY and CDR2 SYGVKD. The V end lost 10 bases, the J end lost 3 bases, and 12 bases lay between the germline ends. CDR3 DNA sequence: TGTGCCAGCAGCCCCGCGGACACTGAAGCTTTCTTT. This gives the protein CASSPADTEAFF.

This clonotype came up a few times. V and J are TRBV30 and TRBJ1-6; 7 bases align to TRBD1. The ends lost 5 bases at V and 8 bases at J; junction bases unmatched: 9. This CDR3 spans 14 amino acids. CDR1 is GTSNPN, CDR2 SVGIG, per germline (reference sequence). The CDR3 region is CAWGAGGLDSPLHF. CDR3 nucleotides: TGTGCCTGGGGGGCAGGGGGTCTGGATTCACCCCTCCACTTT.

The rearrangement uses TRBV11-2 and TRBJ2-5; the match to TRBD2 covers 12 bases. The CDR3 extends over 16 amino acids. Trimming cost V 1 base and J 6 bases; bases outside gene matches: 6. In germline, CDR1 is SGHAT, CDR2 FQNNGV. CDR3 sequence (DNA): TGTGCCAGCAGCTTAGCGGCTAGCGGGGGGGCTCAGACCCAGTACTTC. Encoded protein: CASSLAASGGAQTQYF.

This clonotype was counted ten times or more. The gene calls are TRBV7-3 and TRBJ2-5, with 7 bases that match TRBD1. The CDR3 runs to 14 residues. Unmatched junction bases numbered 8, after V lost 5 bases and J lost 5 bases. CDR1 and CDR2 (germline): SGHTA, FQGTGA. The CDR3 protein is CASSRDRAGETQYF. In nucleotides, the CDR3 is TGTGCCAGCAGCCGTGACAGGGCTGGGGAGACCCAGTACTTC.

As to this clonotype: A read error may produce the germline difference seen at one junction end. V usage is TRBV7-7 and J usage is TRBJ2-1, with D hard to call. Germline CDR1 and CDR2: SSHAT and FNYEAQ (reference sequence). CDR3 length: 15 amino acids. CDR3 nucleotides: TGTGCTAGCAGCCCTACCACGGGCTCCTACAATGAGCAGTTCTTC. Protein product: CASSPTTGSYNEQFF.

This clonotype was found many times. The V and J genes are TRBV7-2 and TRBJ1-5; the match to TRBD1 covers 9 bases. J lost 4 bases, V lost 1 base, and 8 bases had no gene match. CDR1 and CDR2 from the germline V gene are SGHTA and FQGNSA. There are 17 residues in the CDR3. The CDR3 DNA reads TGTGCCAGCAGCTTAGTATGGGGGACAGGGACTAATCAGCCCCAGCATTTT. Amino acid sequence: CASSLVWGTGTNQPQHF.

About this clonotype: Since a much larger clone is just one base distant, this may be a read error. The chain joins TRBV2 to TRBJ1-1, with TRBD1 as a possible D gene (5 bases). V was trimmed by 4 bases and J by 12 bases, leaving 9 bases between them. The CDR3 runs to 10 residues. The germline V gene encodes CDR1 SNHLY and CDR2 FYNNEI. CDR3 sequence (DNA): TGTGCCAGCAGTGGTGGGGCGACTTTCTTT. It translates to CASSGGATFF.

This clonotype was seen only a few times. The chain joins TRBV12-5 to TRBJ1-4, with 7 bases fitting TRBD1. V lost 6 bases to trimming and J lost 7 bases; unmatched junction nucleotides: 14. Per germline, CDR1 LGHNT and CDR2 FRNRAP. CDR3 length: 16 amino acids. This CDR3 reads CASGFYWQGVVEKLFF. CDR3 bases: TGTGCTAGTGGCTTCTACTGGCAGGGGGTTGTTGAAAAACTGTTTTTT.

The chain joins TRBV2 to TRBJ2-7; D is possibly TRBD1 (6 bases). Germline CDR1 is SNHLY and CDR2 is FYNNEI. V was cut by 3 bases and J by 5 bases, with 11 bases left in between. The CDR3 length is 13 residues. This CDR3 is CASSDSGAHEQYF. CDR3 sequence (DNA): TGTGCCAGCAGTGATTCAGGGGCCCACGAGCAGTACTTC. The whole variable domain, remainder taken from reference TRBV2 and TRBJ2-7, is EPEVTQTPSHQVTQMGQEVILRCVPISNHLYFYWYRQILGQKVEFLVSFYNNEISEKSEIFDDQFSVERPDGSNFTLKIRSTKLEDSAMYFCASSDSGAHEQYFGPGTRLTVT.

The gene calls are TRBV5-1 and TRBJ2-3; 8 positions agree with TRBD2. V lost 0 bases and J lost 2; bases outside the gene matches: 5. In germline, CDR1 is SGHRS, CDR2 YFSETQ. The CDR3 runs to 16 residues. The CDR3 loop reads CASSLEVSGNTDTQYF. In nucleotides, the CDR3 is TGCGCCAGCAGCTTGGAGGTTAGCGGGAACACAGATACGCAGTATTTT.

This clonotype was seen at least ten times. The chain combines TRBV7-2 with TRBJ1-1, with 8 bases identical to TRBD1. This CDR3 spans 13 amino acids. From germline, CDR1 is SGHTA and CDR2 FQGNSA. With V trimmed by 6 bases and J by 2 bases, 2 bases remained unmatched. The CDR3: CASRDRANTEAFF. The CDR3 nucleotides are TGTGCCAGCAGGGACAGGGCTAACACTGAAGCTTTCTTT.

As to this clonotype: This may be a read error: a much more frequent sequence differs by one nucleotide. The V gene is TRBV5-1, the J gene TRBJ1-2; 8 nucleotides match TRBD1. The V gene's germline CDR1 is SGHRS and CDR2 YFSETQ. V lost 3 bases, J lost 7 bases, and 17 bases stayed unmatched. The CDR3 totals 17 residues. CDR3 sequence: CASSSTGAAPRFGGYTF. The CDR3 bases are TGCGCCAGCAGCTCGACAGGGGCCGCCCCTAGGTTCGGTGGCTACACCTTC.

This sequence joins TRBV5-1 and TRBJ1-3; possibly TRBD1 for D (5 bases). V shed 0 bases and J shed 5 bases, with 9 bases lying between them. This CDR3 contains 14 residues. Germline V CDR1 and CDR2: SGHRS, YFSETQ. This CDR3 reads CASSLGDGRNTIYF. In DNA form, the CDR3 reads TGCGCCAGCAGCTTGGGGGACGGGAGAAACACCATATATTTT.

This clonotype was observed at least ten times. The V call is TRBV19, the J call TRBJ2-5; no reliable D call. Germline V gene sequence: CDR1 LNHDA, CDR2 SQIVND (reference sequence). V gave up 3 bases and J gave up 4 bases, with 6 bases separating them. The length of the CDR3 is 12 residues. The CDR3: CASSIDGETQYF. Written as DNA, the CDR3 is TGTGCCAGTAGTATTGATGGAGAGACCCAGTACTTC.

The chain carries TRBV2 and TRBJ2-2; 8 bases line up with TRBD2. The CDR3 is 15 amino acids. CDR1 SNHLY and CDR2 FYNNEI come from the germline V gene. Trimming took 6 bases from V and 5 from J; bases not matched to a gene: 8. CDR3 sequence reads: CASSPRLATTGELFF. Here the CDR3 DNA reads TGTGCCAGCAGCCCTAGACTAGCGACAACCGGGGAGCTGTTTTTT.

For this clonotype: A much larger clone lies a single base off, so this may be a read error. The chain employs TRBV11-2 and TRBJ2-7; D uncertain. V was pared by 6 bases and J by 2 bases, with 17 bases between. This CDR3 is 15 amino acids long. In germline, CDR1 is SGHAT, CDR2 FQNNGV. CDR3 coding DNA: TGTGCCAGCAGTCTAGGACCGATGAGCGCCTACGAGCAGTACTTC. This gives the protein CASSLGPMSAYEQYF.

This clonotype is labeled medium-sized (0.01 to 0.1%). The chain joins TRBV12-3 or TRBV12-4 to TRBJ1-6, with 8 nucleotides matching TRBD1. CDR3 length equals 13 residues. J was trimmed by 7 bases and V by 6 bases; bases with no gene match: 2. The CDR3 reads CASRGQGNSPLHF. DNA of the CDR3: TGTGCCAGCAGAGGACAGGGAAATTCACCCCTCCACTTT.

This clonotype has a count of ten or more. The V call is TRBV20-1, the J call TRBJ2-7; either TRBD1 or TRBD2 may supply D (5 bases each). Germline CDR1 is DFQATT and CDR2 is SNEGSKA (reference sequence). This CDR3 is built from 14 residues. V lost 2 bases and J 3 bases, leaving 14 bases between the germline ends. CDR3 protein: CSARRGYGNYEQYF. For the CDR3, the DNA is TGCAGTGCTAGAAGGGGCTACGGGAACTACGAGCAGTACTTC.

The V gene is TRBV27, the J gene TRBJ2-7; D is unclear. Germline CDR1 reads MNHEY; CDR2 reads SMNVEV (reference sequence). The CDR3 totals 13 residues. V gave up 2 bases and J gave up 3 bases, with 8 bases separating them. The CDR3 DNA follows: TGTGCCAGCAGTTTAACAGCCCACTACGAGCAGTACTTC. Its translation: CASSLTAHYEQYF.

This clonotype was found a few times. The chain links TRBV6-1 to TRBJ2-7; D remains unclear. Germline CDR1 and CDR2: MNHNS and SASEGT. The germline V and J ends were trimmed by 8 bases and 2 bases, with 16 bases remaining between them. CDR3 length: 14 amino acids. This chain's CDR3 is CASGISGNTYEQYF. The CDR3 coding sequence is TGTGCCAGCGGAATTTCAGGAAACACCTACGAGCAGTACTTC.

Worth noting for this clonotype: Since a much larger clone is just one base distant, this may be a read error. This chain links TRBV2 with TRBJ2-3; D might be TRBD2 (6 bases). Between the trimmed V and J ends, which lost 6 bases and 2 bases, there was a span of 15 bases. The CDR3 consists of 15 residues. Germline V gives CDR1 SNHLY, CDR2 FYNNEI. The CDR3: CASRRWGDLTDTQYF. The CDR3 DNA is TGTGCCAGCAGACGGTGGGGGGATCTCACAGATACGCAGTATTTT.

J is TRBJ1-2 and V is TRBV20-1; D unresolved. The germline gives CDR1 DFQATT, CDR2 SNEGSKA (reference sequence). Trimming cost V 3 bases and J 6 bases, with 8 bases left between them. The CDR3 runs to 11 residues. The CDR3 bases are TGCAGTGCTAGCGTTGCAGATGGCTACACCTTC. It encodes CSASVADGYTF.

This clonotype was observed a few times. V is TRBV20-1 and J is TRBJ1-1; TRBD1 agrees at 10 bases. Trimming took 0 bases from V and 7 from J; bases not matched to a gene: 2. The CDR3 length is 13 residues. Looked up from germline, CDR1 is DFQATT and CDR2 is SNEGSKA (reference sequence). CDR3 in DNA: TGCAGTGCTAGAGAAGGGACAGGGGTTGAAGCTTTCTTT. This translates into CSAREGTGVEAFF.

The chain joins TRBV20-1 to TRBJ2-1; D unresolved. V lost 0 bases to trimming and J lost 6 bases, with 3 bases between them. CDR3 length: 11 residues. Germline CDR1 is DFQATT and CDR2 is SNEGSKA (reference sequence). DNA of the CDR3: TGCAGTGCTAGAGATAGCAATGAGCAGTTCTTC. Its translation: CSARDSNEQFF.